These T cell receptor beta chains were read from a single sample in a study of OX40 agonist ivuxolimab in advanced cancers. This table comes from immunoSEQ multiplex PCR, and its TCRdb copy is limited to in-frame clones, with some not included. This table holds more than 55,000 clones, 86% found once. This sample comprised CD4+ or CD8+ T cells sorted from blood, obtained in a trial of the OX40 agonist ivuxolimab. The receptors come from an adult with an advanced solid tumor such as melanoma, head and neck, liver or kidney cancer. CDR3s include the opening cysteine and the closing phenylalanine or tryptophan. D genes are given only for firm matches. Only some rows state a clone size, as once, few, many or a class for expanded clones.

CDR3 protein,CDR3 DNA,D gene,clone size,J gene,V gene
CATSRDRGVEKLFF,TGTGCCACCAGCAGGGACAGGGGCGTTGAAAAACTGTTTTTT,TRBD1,once,TRBJ1-4,TRBV15
CASSESLAGGGADTQYF,TGCGCCAGCAGTGAGTCGTTAGCGGGAGGTGGTGCAGATACGCAGTATTTT,TRBD2,.,TRBJ2-3,TRBV10-1
CASSFRDRGDGYTF,TGTGCCAGCAGCTTCCGGGACAGGGGTGATGGCTACACCTTC,TRBD1,.,TRBJ1-2,TRBV6-5
CASSLVPNTGELFF,TGTGCCAGCAGCTTAGTACCGAACACCGGGGAGCTGTTTTTT,.,.,TRBJ2-2,TRBV11-1
CASSLVTDTQYF,TGTGCCAGCAGCTTAGTAACAGATACGCAGTATTTT,.,.,TRBJ2-3,TRBV5-5
CASSQDPGTGKNYGYTF,TGCGCCAGCAGCCAGGATCCCGGGACAGGGAAAAACTATGGCTACACCTTC,TRBD1,.,TRBJ1-2,TRBV4-1
CASSKGGSPSSSYNEQFF,TGTGCCAGCAGCAAAGGGGGTAGTCCCTCGAGCTCCTACAATGAGCAGTTCTTC,.,.,TRBJ2-1,TRBV21-1
CATSPRLGYTEAFF,TGTGCCACCAGCCCAAGGTTGGGTTACACTGAAGCTTTCTTT,.,once,TRBJ1-1,TRBV15
CASSSIGTGTGETQYF,TGTGCCAGCAGTTCTATAGGGACAGGGACGGGCGAGACCCAGTACTTC,TRBD1,.,TRBJ2-5,TRBV28
CASSREQGADEQYF,TGTGCTAGCAGCCGAGAACAGGGGGCGGACGAGCAGTACTTC,TRBD1,.,TRBJ2-7,TRBV7-7
CASSLTHTGELFF,TGTGCCAGCAGTTTAACACACACCGGGGAGCTGTTTTTT,.,few,TRBJ2-2,TRBV28
CASNKGDGSFDTF,TGTGCCAGTAATAAGGGGGACGGCTCGTTCGACACCTTC,.,.,TRBJ1-2,TRBV19
CSVGSGTLNEKLFF,TGCAGCGTTGGATCCGGGACATTAAACGAAAAACTGTTTTTT,.,.,TRBJ1-4,TRBV29-1
CASSVRTSTNYGYTF,TGTGCCAGCAGTGTGCGTACCTCTACTAACTATGGCTACACCTTC,.,.,TRBJ1-2,TRBV2
CASSSTSGLAGAYNEQFF,TGCGCCAGCAGCTCTACGTCGGGACTAGCGGGGGCCTACAATGAGCAGTTCTTC,TRBD2,.,TRBJ2-1,TRBV5-1
CASSLGGQPISGANVLTF,TGTGCCAGCAGCTTAGGGGGACAGCCCATCTCTGGGGCCAACGTCCTGACTTTC,TRBD1,.,TRBJ2-6,TRBV13
CASSPIWTDGYTF,TGTGCCAGCAGCCCCATATGGACAGATGGCTACACCTTC,.,.,TRBJ1-2,TRBV7-9
CASKRSGGAETQYF,TGTGCCAGCAAGAGGTCAGGAGGGGCAGAGACCCAGTACTTC,.,.,TRBJ2-5,TRBV6-1
CASSRGTSGYEQYF,TGTGCCAGCAGCCGCGGGACTAGCGGCTACGAGCAGTACTTC,TRBD2,.,TRBJ2-7,TRBV7-9
CASGFYNEQFF,TGTGCCAGTGGCTTCTACAATGAGCAGTTCTTC,.,once,TRBJ2-1,TRBV25-1
CASSSGTGDNQPQHF,TGCGCCAGCAGTTCCGGGACAGGGGATAATCAGCCCCAGCATTTT,TRBD1,.,TRBJ1-5,TRBV5-1
CASSITGLDTGELFF,TGTGCCAGCAGCATCACAGGGCTCGACACCGGGGAGCTGTTTTTT,.,few,TRBJ2-2,TRBV5-8
CASSPGPFTPQHF,TGTGCCAGCTCACCAGGGCCCTTCACTCCCCAGCATTTT,.,.,TRBJ1-5,TRBV18
CASSLHKTGYGYTF,TGTGCCAGCAGTCTCCACAAGACAGGGTATGGCTACACCTTC,TRBD1,.,TRBJ1-2,TRBV28
CASSQQETQYF,TGCGCCAGCAGCCAGCAAGAGACCCAGTACTTC,.,.,TRBJ2-5,TRBV5-1
CASRAREQPQHF,TGTGCCAGTAGGGCCAGGGAACAGCCCCAGCATTTT,.,.,TRBJ1-5,TRBV19
CASSLWTSGSTYEQYF,TGTGCCAGCAGCCTCTGGACTAGCGGGAGTACCTACGAGCAGTACTTC,TRBD2,.,TRBJ2-7,TRBV7-2
CASSSDSYSGNTIYF,TGTGCCAGTAGTTCGGACTCCTACTCTGGAAACACCATATATTTT,.,few,TRBJ1-3,TRBV19
CASSREYGGSQHF,TGTGCCAGCAGTAGGGAGTACGGGGGGTCCCAGCATTTT,.,.,TRBJ1-5,TRBV2
CAIMNSYEQYF,TGTGCCATCATGAATTCCTACGAGCAGTACTTC,.,.,TRBJ2-7,TRBV10-3
CASTNIPGREVYEQYF,TGTGCCAGCACCAATATACCGGGGAGGGAAGTCTACGAGCAGTACTTC,TRBD2,.,TRBJ2-7,TRBV11-2
CASSPPKGGSSYNEQFF,TGTGCCAGCAGCCCACCGAAGGGGGGGTCCTCCTACAATGAGCAGTTCTTC,.,.,TRBJ2-1,TRBV9
CASRPRGVAKNIQYF,TGTGCCAGCAGGCCCAGGGGAGTCGCCAAAAACATTCAGTACTTC,.,.,TRBJ2-4,TRBV2
CASSPGTSNQPQHF,TGTGCCAGCAGTCCAGGGACGTCGAATCAGCCCCAGCATTTT,.,.,TRBJ1-5,TRBV28
CASSLETGWKEPQHF,TGTGCCAGCAGTTTGGAGACAGGGTGGAAAGAGCCCCAGCATTTT,TRBD1,.,TRBJ1-5,TRBV28
CSVGSGSEEYF,.,.,.,TRBJ2-7,TRBV29-1
CASRDLVGGGYTF,TGTGCCAGCAGGGACCTGGTGGGGGGAGGCTACACCTTC,.,.,TRBJ1-2,TRBV9
CASSLALHDGTYEQYF,TGTGCCAGCAGCTTGGCCCTTCACGACGGAACCTACGAGCAGTACTTC,.,.,TRBJ2-7,TRBV5-5
CASSPRSGGPDQPQHF,TGTGCCAGCAGTCCTCGGTCCGGAGGCCCCGATCAGCCCCAGCATTTT,.,.,TRBJ1-5,TRBV28
CASSLGARSGYTF,TGTGCCAGCAGCCTCGGGGCTCGGTCTGGCTACACCTTC,.,.,TRBJ1-2,TRBV13
CASSLDRASTEAFF,TGTGCCAGCAGCTTAGACAGGGCTAGCACTGAAGCTTTCTTT,.,.,TRBJ1-1,TRBV7-6
CASSEGQAGGETQYF,TGTGCCAGCAGTGAAGGACAGGCCGGCGGGGAGACCCAGTACTTC,.,.,TRBJ2-5,TRBV2